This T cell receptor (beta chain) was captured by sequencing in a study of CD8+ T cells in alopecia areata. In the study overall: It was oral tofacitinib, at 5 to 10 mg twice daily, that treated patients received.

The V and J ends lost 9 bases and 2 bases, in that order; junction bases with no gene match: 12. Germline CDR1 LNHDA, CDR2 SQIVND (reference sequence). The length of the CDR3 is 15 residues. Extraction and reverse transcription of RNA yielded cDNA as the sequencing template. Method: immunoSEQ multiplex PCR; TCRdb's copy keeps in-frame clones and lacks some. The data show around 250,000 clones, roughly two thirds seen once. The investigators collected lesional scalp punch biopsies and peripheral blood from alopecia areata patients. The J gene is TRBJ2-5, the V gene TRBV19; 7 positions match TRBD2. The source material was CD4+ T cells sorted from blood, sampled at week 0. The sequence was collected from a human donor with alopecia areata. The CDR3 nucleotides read TGTGCCAGATGCGGGGGTAAAAGGTCGCAAGAGACCCAGTACTTC. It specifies CARCGGKRSQETQYF.